This T cell receptor (beta chain) comes out of a study of blood T cell repertoires in COVID-19. Trimming pared 4 bases from V and 3 bases from J, leaving 21 bases between. This CDR3 is built from 17 residues. Germline V gene sequence: CDR1 MDHEN, CDR2 SYDVKM. This clone has just one count. The age range of participants was about 18 to 100 years, with residence in 20 to 25 US areas. Researchers sorted participants into cohorts using their self-reported clinical history. Source study methods: Estimation of nucleated cell counts relied on the amplification of reference gene primers. Here immunoSEQ multiplex PCR was the method, and the copy in TCRdb shows in-frame clones only, minus some. V and J calls plus clone size are reproduced from that table; the DNA served to infer D and trimming. This table holds a few hundred thousand clones, around 86% found once.

What was sequenced was PBMCs or T cells enriched from blood (not recorded which). J is TRBJ1-2 and V is TRBV28; D perhaps matches TRBD1 (5 bases). The source is a woman between 45 and 60 years old who had recovered from COVID-19. This CDR3 is CASSSLRTTDAYYGYTF. The CDR3, as DNA: TGTGCCAGCAGTTCACTACGGACGACAGATGCTTACTATGGCTACACCTTC.